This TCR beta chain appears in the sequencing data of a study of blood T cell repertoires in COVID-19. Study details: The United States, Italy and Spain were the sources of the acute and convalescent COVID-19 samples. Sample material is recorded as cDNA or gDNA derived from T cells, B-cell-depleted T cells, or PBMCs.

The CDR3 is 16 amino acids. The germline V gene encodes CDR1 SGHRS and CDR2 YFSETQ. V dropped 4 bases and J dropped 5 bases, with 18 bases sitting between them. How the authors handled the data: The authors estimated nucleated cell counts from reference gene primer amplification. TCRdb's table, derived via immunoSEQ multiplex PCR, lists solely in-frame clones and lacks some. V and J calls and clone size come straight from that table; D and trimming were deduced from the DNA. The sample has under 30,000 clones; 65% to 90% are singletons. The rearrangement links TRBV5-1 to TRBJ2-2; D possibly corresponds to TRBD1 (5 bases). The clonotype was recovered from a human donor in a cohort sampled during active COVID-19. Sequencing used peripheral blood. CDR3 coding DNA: TGCGCCAGCAGCCAGGACCGAGGACACTGGACCGGGGAGCTGTTTTTT. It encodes CASSQDRGHWTGELFF.